The clone carrying this TCR beta chain appeared a few times. Its target is not known. Unique molecular identifiers were present in the TCR beta cDNA libraries. One entry per CDR3 protein results from TCRdb running MiXCR on the PCR reads. The data hold about 430,000 distinct CDR3 sequences, with approximately 37% observed a single time. Looked up from germline, CDR1 is MNHNS and CDR2 is SASEGT. V lost 1 base and J 2 bases, leaving 14 bases between the germline ends. CDR3 size: 16 residues. The source of the sample is a study of post-analysis software for immune sequencing data. Study-level points and caveats: Normalized Chao1 diversity was significantly lower in multiple sclerosis patients than in controls. Controls showed lower frequencies than patients for roughly five TRBV segments, and TRBV5-6, TRBV5-1 and TRBV20-1 were among these.

The receptor comes from a girl aged 2 to 10 with multiple sclerosis. The sequencing input was blood. The rearrangement uses TRBV6-1 and TRBJ1-2, with D possibly TRBD1 on 5 matching bases. This CDR3 is CASSEEVGERNYGYTF. CDR3 in DNA: TGTGCCAGCAGTGAAGAGGTAGGGGAGAGAAACTATGGCTACACCTTC.